The TCR beta chain under discussion was sequenced for a study of technical replicates of blood from a handful of donors. CDR1 MNHEY and CDR2 SVGAGI come from the germline V gene. V was cut by 0 bases and J by 3 bases, with 15 bases left in between. CDR3 length: 16 amino acids. Profiling relied on immunoSEQ multiplex PCR, and the TCRdb table lists in-frame clones only, not all of them. Of 12,000 to 15,000 clones in the sample, about four fifths were seen once. The rearrangement links TRBV6-5 to TRBJ2-7; D is perhaps TRBD2 (5 bases). Sequencing was done on a sample of PBMCs. The receptor was isolated from a human donor in good health. The CDR3 protein is CASSYSKVDSVYEQYF. DNA of the CDR3: TGTGCCAGCAGTTACTCGAAGGTGGATAGCGTCTACGAGCAGTACTTC.